Given below is one T cell receptor (beta chain) in context. Germline V gene lookup returns CDR1 DFQATT and CDR2 SNEGSKA (reference sequence). The CDR3 loop spans 15 amino acids. Between the trimmed V and J ends, which lost 3 bases and 6 bases, there was a span of 18 bases. These data belong to a study of blood T cell repertoires in COVID-19. Study-wide background: Sites across the United States, Italy and Spain contributed samples from acute and convalescent COVID-19. Sources were T cells, B-cell-depleted T cells, or PBMCs; the material itself was cDNA or gDNA.

In the authors' workflow: Amplification of reference gene primers provided the estimated nucleated cell counts. This table comes from immunoSEQ multiplex PCR, and its TCRdb copy is limited to in-frame clones, with some not included. For V, J and clone size, that table is used; D and trimming come from the DNA. This table holds over 200,000 clones, around nine tenths found once. This TCR derives from a woman aged 40 to 50 who had recovered from COVID-19. The chain employs TRBV20-1 and TRBJ2-1; perhaps TRBD2 as D (6 bases). Sequenced input: peripheral blood. The chain's CDR3 is CSASPPGVPPNEQFF. CDR3 in DNA: TGCAGTGCTAGTCCTCCGGGGGTCCCTCCCAATGAGCAGTTCTTC.